This section outlines one T cell receptor beta chain sequence together with its context. Antigen specificity is unknown. Per the germline V gene, CDR1 is SGHRS and CDR2 is YFSETQ. V lost 0 bases and J lost 0, with 7 bases in between. This CDR3 region has 16 residues. The data derive from a study of OX40 agonist ivuxolimab in advanced cancers. The overall study: Of mixed ages from about 23 to 90 and averaging roughly 64 years, the group was about 86% male. Whole-study findings and limits: Nonresponders included some who also had low normalized T-cell clonal expansion.

Assay: immunoSEQ multiplex PCR; the TCRdb copy retains only in-frame clones and omits some. The sample shows some 70,000 clones, more than 75% of them seen only once. The sample here was CD4+ or CD8+ T cells sorted from blood, taken in a trial of the OX40 agonist ivuxolimab. This chain joins TRBV5-1 and TRBJ1-6; D unclear. The origin of this receptor is an adult with an advanced solid tumor such as melanoma, head and neck, liver or kidney cancer. The CDR3 bases are TGCGCCAGCAGCTTGGCGCAGAGCTCCTATAATTCACCCCTCCACTTT. This gives the protein CASSLAQSSYNSPLHF.